This T cell receptor (beta chain) appears in the sequencing data of a study of Ad26.COV2.S vaccination and SARS-CoV-2 variants. The table came from immunoSEQ multiplex PCR; TCRdb's copy has only in-frame clones and leaves some out. The profile shows about 180,000 clones, around 88% of them singletons. Notes on this clone: Its antigen is still unknown.

The CDR3 is made up of 12 amino acids. Losses at the gene ends were 5 bases for V and 10 bases for J; bases not matched to a gene: 5. From germline, CDR1 is LGHDT and CDR2 YNNKEL (reference sequence). Study observations and caveats: Across vaccine and placebo recipients, the breadth of non-spike TCRs was similar. Spike-specific TCR breadth ran higher among vaccine recipients than placebo recipients.

The origin of this receptor is a human donor who had recovered from COVID-19. Here the sequenced sample was peripheral blood, taken after recovery from COVID-19. V is TRBV3-1 (or the pseudogene TRBV3-2) and J is TRBJ2-1, with 7 bases lining up with TRBD2. CDR3 bases: TGTGCCAGCAGCTCAACTAGCGCGGAGCAGTTCTTC. This encodes CASSSTSAEQFF.